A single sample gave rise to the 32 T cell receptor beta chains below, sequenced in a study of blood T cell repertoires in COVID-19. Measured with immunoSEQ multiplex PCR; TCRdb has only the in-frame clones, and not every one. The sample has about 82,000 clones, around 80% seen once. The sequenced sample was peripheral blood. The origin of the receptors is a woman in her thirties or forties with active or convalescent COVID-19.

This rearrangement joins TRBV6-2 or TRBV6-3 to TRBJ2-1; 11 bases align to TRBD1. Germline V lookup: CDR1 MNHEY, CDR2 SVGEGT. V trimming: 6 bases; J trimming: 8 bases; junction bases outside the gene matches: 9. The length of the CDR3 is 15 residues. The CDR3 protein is CASRYPGQGVDEQFF. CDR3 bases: TGTGCCAGCAGATACCCGGGACAGGGGGTCGATGAGCAGTTCTTC.

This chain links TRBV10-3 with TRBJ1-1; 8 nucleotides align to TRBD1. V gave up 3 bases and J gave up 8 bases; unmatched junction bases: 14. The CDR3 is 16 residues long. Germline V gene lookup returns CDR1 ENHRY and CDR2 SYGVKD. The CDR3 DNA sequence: TGTGCCATCAGTGATAGGGGAGATTACAGGGGGAAGGAAGCTTTCTTT. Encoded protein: CAISDRGDYRGKEAFF.

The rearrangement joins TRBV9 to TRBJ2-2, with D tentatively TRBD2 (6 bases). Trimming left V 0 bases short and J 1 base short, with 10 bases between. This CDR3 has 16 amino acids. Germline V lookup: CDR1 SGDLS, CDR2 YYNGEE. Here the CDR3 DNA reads TGTGCCAGCAGCGTAGGGAGTAGCGGGAACACCGGGGAGCTGTTTTTT. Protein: CASSVGSSGNTGELFF.

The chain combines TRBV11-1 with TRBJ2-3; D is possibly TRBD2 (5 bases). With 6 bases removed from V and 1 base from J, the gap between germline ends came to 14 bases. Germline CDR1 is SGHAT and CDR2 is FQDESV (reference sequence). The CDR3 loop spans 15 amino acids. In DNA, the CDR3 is TGTGCCAGCAGTCGGTCCGGGGTGGGCACAGATACGCAGTATTTT. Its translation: CASSRSGVGTDTQYF.

The CDR3 spells CASSYSRTNQNTGELFF. CDR3 in DNA: TGTGCCAGCAGCTACTCTCGAACCAACCAGAACACCGGGGAGCTGTTTTTT. This rearrangement joins TRBV5-6 to TRBJ2-2; D is uncertain. V lost 3 bases, J lost 1 base, and 16 bases lay in between. Germline CDR1 and CDR2: SGHDT and YYEEEE. This CDR3 contains 17 residues.

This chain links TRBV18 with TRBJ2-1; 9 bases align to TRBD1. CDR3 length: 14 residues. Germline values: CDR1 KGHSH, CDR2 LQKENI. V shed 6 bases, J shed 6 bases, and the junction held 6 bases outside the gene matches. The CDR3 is CASSMGQGFNEQFF. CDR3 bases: TGTGCCAGCTCGATGGGACAGGGCTTCAATGAGCAGTTCTTC.

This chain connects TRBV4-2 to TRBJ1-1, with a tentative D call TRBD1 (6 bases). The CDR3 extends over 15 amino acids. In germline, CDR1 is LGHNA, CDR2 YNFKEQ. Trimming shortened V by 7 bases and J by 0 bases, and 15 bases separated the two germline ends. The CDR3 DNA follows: TGTGCCAGCATGGGGGGGCAACCCGTGAACACTGAAGCTTTCTTT. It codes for CASMGGQPVNTEAFF.

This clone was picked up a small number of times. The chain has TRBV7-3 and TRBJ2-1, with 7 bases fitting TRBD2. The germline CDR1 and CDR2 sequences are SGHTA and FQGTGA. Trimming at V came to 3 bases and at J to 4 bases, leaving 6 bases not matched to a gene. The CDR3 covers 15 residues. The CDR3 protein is CASSFNGGLYNEQFF. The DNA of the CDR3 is TGTGCCAGCAGCTTCAACGGGGGGTTATACAATGAGCAGTTCTTC.

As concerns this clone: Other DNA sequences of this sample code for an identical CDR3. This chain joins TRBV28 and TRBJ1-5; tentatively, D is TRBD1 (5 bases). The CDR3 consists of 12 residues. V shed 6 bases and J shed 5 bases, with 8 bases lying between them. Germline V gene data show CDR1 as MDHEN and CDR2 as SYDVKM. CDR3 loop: CASSQGDQPQHF. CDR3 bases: TGTGCCAGCAGCCAGGGCGATCAGCCCCAGCATTTT.

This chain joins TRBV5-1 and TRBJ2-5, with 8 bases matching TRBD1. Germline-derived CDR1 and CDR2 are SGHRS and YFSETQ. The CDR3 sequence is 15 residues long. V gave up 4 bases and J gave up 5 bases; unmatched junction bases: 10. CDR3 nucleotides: TGCGCCAGCAGCGCTTCAGGGGGCGTTTCGGAGACCCAGTACTTC. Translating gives CASSASGGVSETQYF.

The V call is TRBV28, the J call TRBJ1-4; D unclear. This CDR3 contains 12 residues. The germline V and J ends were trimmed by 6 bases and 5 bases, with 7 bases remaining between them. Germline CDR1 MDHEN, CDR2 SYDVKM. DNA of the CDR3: TGTGCCAGCAGAGTGCAGAATGAAAAACTGTTTTTT. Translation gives CASRVQNEKLFF.

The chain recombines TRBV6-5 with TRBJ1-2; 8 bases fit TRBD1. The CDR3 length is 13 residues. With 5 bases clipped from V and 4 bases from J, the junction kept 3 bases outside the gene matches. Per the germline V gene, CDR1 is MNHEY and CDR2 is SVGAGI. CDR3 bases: TGTGCCAGCAGTCAGGACAGGGTCTATGGCTACACCTTC. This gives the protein CASSQDRVYGYTF.

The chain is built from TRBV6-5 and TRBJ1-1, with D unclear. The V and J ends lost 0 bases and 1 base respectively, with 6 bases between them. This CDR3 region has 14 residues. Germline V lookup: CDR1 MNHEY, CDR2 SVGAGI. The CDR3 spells CASSYSEPNTEAFF. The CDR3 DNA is TGTGCCAGCAGTTACTCTGAGCCGAACACTGAAGCTTTCTTT.

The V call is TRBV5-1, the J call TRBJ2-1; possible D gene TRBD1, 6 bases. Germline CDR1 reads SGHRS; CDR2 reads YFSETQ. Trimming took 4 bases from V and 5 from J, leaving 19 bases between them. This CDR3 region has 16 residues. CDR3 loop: CASSRVQGFLDNEQFF. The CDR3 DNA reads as TGCGCCAGCAGCCGTGTTCAGGGGTTTTTGGACAATGAGCAGTTCTTC.

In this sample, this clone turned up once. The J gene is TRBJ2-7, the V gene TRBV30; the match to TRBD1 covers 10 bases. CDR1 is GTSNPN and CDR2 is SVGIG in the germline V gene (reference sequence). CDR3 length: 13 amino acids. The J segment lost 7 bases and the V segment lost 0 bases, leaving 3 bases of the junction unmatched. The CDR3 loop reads CAWSVLDRGEQYF. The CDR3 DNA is TGTGCCTGGAGTGTACTGGACAGGGGGGAGCAGTACTTC. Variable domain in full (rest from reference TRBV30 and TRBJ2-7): SQTIHQWPATLVQPVGSPLSLECTVEGTSNPNLYWYRQAAGRGLQLLFYSVGIGQISSEVPQNLSASRPQDRQFILSSKKLLLSDSGFYLCAWSVLDRGEQYFGPGTRLTVT.

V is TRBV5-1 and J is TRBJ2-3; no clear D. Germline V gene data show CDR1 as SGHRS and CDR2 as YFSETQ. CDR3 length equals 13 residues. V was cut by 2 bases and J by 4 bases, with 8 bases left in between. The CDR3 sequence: CASSFGSSDTQYF. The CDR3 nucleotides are TGCGCCAGCAGCTTTGGTAGTTCAGATACGCAGTATTTT.

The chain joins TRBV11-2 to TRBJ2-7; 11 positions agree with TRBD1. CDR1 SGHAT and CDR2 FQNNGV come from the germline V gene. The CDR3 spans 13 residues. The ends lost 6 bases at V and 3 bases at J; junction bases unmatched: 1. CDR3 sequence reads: CASRGTGGYEQYF. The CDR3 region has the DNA TGTGCCAGCAGGGGGACAGGGGGCTACGAGCAGTACTTC.

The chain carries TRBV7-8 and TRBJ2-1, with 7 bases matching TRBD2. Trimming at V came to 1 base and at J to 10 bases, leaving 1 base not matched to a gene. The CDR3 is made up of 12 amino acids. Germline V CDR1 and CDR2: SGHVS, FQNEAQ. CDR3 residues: CASSLERGEQFF. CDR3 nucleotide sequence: TGTGCCAGCAGCTTAGAGCGGGGAGAGCAGTTCTTC.

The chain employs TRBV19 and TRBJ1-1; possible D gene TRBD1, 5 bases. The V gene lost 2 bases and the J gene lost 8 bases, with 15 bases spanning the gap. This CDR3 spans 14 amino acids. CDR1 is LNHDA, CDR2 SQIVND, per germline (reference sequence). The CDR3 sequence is CASSINGGTSEAFF. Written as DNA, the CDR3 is TGTGCCAGTAGTATAAACGGGGGTACTTCGGAAGCTTTCTTT.

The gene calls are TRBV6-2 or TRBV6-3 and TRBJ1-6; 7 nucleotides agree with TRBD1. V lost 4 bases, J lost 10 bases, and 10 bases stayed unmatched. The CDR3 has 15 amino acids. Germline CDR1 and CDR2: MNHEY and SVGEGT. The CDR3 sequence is CASSFQGVSRSPLHF. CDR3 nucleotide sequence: TGTGCCAGCAGTTTCCAGGGGGTTTCGCGGTCACCCCTCCACTTT.

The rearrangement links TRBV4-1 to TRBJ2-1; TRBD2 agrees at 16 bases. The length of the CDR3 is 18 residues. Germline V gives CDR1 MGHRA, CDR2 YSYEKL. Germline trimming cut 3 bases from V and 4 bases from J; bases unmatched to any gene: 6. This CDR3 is CASSHGTSGRAGYNEQFF. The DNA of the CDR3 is TGCGCCAGCAGCCACGGGACTAGCGGGAGGGCCGGGTACAATGAGCAGTTCTTC.

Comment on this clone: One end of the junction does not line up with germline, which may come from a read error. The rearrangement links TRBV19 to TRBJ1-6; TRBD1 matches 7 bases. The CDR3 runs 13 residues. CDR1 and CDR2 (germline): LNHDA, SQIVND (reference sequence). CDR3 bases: TGTGCCAGTAGTTCCGGGACAGCTTCAGCCCTCCACTTT. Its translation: CASSSGTASALHF.

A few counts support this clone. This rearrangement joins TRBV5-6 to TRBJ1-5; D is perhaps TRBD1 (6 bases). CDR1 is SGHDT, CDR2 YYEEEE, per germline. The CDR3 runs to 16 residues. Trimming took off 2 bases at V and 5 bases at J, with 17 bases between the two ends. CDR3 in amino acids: CASSFWDTGVDQPQHF. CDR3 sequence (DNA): TGTGCCAGCAGCTTTTGGGACACCGGGGTGGATCAGCCCCAGCATTTT. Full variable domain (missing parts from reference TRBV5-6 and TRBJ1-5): DAGVTQSPTHLIKTRGQQVTLRCSPKSGHDTVSWYQQALGQGPQFIFQYYEEEERQRGNFPDRFSGHQFPNYSSELNVNALLLGDSALYLCASSFWDTGVDQPQHFGDGTRLSIL.

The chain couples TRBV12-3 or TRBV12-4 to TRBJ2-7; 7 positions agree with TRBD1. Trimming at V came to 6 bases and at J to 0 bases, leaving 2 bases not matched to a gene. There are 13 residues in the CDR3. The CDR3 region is CASSRGYSYEQYF. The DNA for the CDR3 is TGTGCCAGCAGCAGGGGGTACTCCTACGAGCAGTACTTC.

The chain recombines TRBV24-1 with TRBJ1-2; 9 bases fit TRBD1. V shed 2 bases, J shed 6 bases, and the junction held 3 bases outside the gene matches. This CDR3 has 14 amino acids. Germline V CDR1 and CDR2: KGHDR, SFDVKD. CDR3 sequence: CATSDWTGEDGYTF. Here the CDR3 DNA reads TGTGCCACCAGTGATTGGACAGGGGAGGATGGCTACACCTTC.

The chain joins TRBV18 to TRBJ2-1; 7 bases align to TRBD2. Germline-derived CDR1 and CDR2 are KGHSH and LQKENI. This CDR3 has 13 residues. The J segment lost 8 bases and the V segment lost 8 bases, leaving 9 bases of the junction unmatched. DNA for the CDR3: TGTGCCAGCACTTTCCGGGGGGTCGATGAGCAGTTCTTC. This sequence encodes CASTFRGVDEQFF.

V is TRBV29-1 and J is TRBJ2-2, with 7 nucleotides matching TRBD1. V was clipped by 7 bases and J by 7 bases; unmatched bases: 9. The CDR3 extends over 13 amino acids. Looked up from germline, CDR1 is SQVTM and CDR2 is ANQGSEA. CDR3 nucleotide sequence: TGCAGCGCGGTCCAACAGGGGATCGGGGAGCTGTTTTTT. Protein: CSAVQQGIGELFF.

The CDR3 reads CASMREQYF. CDR3 nucleotides: TGCGCCAGCATGCGCGAGCAGTACTTC. The chain joins TRBV10-1 to TRBJ2-7; D is undetermined. V lost 7 bases and J lost 6, with 4 bases in between. The V gene's germline CDR1 is WNHNN and CDR2 SYGVQD (reference sequence). This CDR3 has 9 amino acids.

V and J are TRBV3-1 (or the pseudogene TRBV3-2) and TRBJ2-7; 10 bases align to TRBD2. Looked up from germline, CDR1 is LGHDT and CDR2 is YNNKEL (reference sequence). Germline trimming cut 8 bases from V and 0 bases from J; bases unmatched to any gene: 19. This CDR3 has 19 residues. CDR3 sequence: CASHPIPSGSWVPSYEQYF. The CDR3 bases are TGTGCCAGCCATCCAATCCCTAGCGGGAGTTGGGTCCCCTCCTACGAGCAGTACTTC.

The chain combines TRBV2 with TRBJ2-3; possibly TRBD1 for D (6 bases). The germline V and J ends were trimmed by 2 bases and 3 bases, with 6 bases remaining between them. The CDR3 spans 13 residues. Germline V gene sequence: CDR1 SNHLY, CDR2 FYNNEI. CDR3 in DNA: TGTGCCAGCAGTGAACAGGGGACAGATACGCAGTATTTT. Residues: CASSEQGTDTQYF.

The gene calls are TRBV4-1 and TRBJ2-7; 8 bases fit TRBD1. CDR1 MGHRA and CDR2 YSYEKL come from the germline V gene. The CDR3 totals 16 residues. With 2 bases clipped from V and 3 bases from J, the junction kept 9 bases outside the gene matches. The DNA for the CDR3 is TGCGCCAGCAGCCAATCAGGGGGCACGGGGTTCTACGAGCAGTACTTC. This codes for CASSQSGGTGFYEQYF.

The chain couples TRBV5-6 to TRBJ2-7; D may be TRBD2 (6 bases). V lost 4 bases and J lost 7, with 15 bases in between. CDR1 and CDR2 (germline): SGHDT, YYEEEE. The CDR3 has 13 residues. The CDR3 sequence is CASSLPPGREQYF. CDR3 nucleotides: TGTGCCAGCAGCCTCCCCCCTGGGAGGGAGCAGTACTTC.